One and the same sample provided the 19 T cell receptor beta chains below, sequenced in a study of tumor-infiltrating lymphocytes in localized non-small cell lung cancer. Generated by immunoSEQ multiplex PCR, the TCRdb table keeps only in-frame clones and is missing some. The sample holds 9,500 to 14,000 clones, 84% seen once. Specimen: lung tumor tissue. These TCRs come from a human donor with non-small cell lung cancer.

The CDR3 DNA follows: TGTGCCAGCACCTCAACAGGGGATTCCTACTATGGCTACACCTTC. Translated, it gives CASTSTGDSYYGYTF. The chain employs TRBV9 and TRBJ1-2; 7 bases agree with TRBD1. The CDR3 has 15 residues. The germline CDR1 and CDR2 sequences are SGDLS and YYNGEE. With V trimmed by 6 bases and J by 3 bases, 11 bases remained unmatched.

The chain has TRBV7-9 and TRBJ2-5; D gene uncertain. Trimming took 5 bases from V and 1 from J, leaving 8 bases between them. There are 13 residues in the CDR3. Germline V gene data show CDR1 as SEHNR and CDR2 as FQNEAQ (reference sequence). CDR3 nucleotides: TGTGCCAGCAGCCAGGAGAGCCAAGAGACCCAGTACTTC. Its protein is CASSQESQETQYF.

The CDR3 sequence: CASSLGVSHSYNEQFF. The CDR3 region has the DNA TGTGCCAGCAGCTTAGGGGTCAGCCACTCCTACAATGAGCAGTTCTTC. The J gene is TRBJ2-1, the V gene TRBV11-2; D is uncertain. Germline lookup yields CDR1 SGHAT and CDR2 FQNNGV. There are 16 residues in the CDR3. Trimming shortened V by 1 base and J by 0 bases, and 10 bases separated the two germline ends.

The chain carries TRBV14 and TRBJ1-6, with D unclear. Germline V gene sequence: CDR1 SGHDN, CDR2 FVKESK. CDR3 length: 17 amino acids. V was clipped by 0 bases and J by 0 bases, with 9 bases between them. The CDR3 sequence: CASSQDSYSSYNSPLHF. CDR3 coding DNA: TGTGCCAGCAGCCAAGATAGTTACAGCTCCTATAATTCACCCCTCCACTTT.

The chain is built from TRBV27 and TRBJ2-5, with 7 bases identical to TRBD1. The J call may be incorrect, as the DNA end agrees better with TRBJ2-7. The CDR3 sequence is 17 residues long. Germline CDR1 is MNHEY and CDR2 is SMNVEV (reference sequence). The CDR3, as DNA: TGTGCCAGCAGTTTAATTCGAAGCGCAGGGGGTGCCTACGAGCAGTACTTC. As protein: CASSLIRSAGGAYEQYF.

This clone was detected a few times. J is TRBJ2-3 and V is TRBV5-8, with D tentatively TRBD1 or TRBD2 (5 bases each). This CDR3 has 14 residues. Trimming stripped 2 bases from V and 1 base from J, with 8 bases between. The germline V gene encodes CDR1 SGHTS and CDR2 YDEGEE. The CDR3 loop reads CASSFQGGTDTQYF. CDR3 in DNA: TGTGCCAGCAGCTTCCAGGGAGGCACAGATACGCAGTATTTT.

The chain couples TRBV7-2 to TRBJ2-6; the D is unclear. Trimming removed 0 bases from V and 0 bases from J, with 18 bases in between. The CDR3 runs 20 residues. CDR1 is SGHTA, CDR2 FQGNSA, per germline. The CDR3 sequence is CASSLAQSLTGSSGANVLTF. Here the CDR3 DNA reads TGTGCCAGCAGCTTAGCCCAGTCCTTAACCGGGTCCTCTGGGGCCAACGTCCTGACTTTC. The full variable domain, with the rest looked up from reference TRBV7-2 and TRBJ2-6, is GAGVSQSPSNKVTEKGKDVELRCDPISGHTALYWYRQSLGQGLEFLIYFQGNSAPDKSGLPSDRFSAERTGGSVSTLTIQRTQQEDSAVYLCASSLAQSLTGSSGANVLTFGAGSRLTVL.

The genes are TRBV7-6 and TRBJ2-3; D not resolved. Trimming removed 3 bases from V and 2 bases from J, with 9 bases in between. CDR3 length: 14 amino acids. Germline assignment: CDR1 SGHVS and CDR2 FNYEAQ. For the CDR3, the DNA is TGTGCCAGCAGCTTGGCGGAAGCCACAGATACGCAGTATTTT. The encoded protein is CASSLAEATDTQYF. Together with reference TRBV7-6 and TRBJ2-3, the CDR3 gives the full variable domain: GAGVSQSPRYKVTKRGQDVALRCDPISGHVSLYWYRQALGQGPEFLTYFNYEAQQDKSGLPNDRFSAERPEGSISTLTIQRTEQRDSAMYRCASSLAEATDTQYFGPGTRLTVL.

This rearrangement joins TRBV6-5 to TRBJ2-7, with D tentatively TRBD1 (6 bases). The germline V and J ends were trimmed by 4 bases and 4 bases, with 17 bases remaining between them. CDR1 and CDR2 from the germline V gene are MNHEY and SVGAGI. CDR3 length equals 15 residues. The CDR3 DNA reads TGTGCCAGCAGTTCCTTGGGGGCAGACAAATACGAGCAGTACTTC. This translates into CASSSLGADKYEQYF.

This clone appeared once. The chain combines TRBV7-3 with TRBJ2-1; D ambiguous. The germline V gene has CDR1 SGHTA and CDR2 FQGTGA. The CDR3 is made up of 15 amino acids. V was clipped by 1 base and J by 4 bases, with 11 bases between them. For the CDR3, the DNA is TGTGCCAGCAGCTTAATGATAGGGAAATACAATGAGCAGTTCTTC. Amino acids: CASSLMIGKYNEQFF.

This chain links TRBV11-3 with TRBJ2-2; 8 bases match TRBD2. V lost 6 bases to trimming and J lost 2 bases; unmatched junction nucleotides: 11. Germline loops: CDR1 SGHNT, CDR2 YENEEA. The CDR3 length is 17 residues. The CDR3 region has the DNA TGTGCCAGCAGTCATTTTGGTGGACTAGCTAACACCGGGGAGCTGTTTTTT. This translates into CASSHFGGLANTGELFF.

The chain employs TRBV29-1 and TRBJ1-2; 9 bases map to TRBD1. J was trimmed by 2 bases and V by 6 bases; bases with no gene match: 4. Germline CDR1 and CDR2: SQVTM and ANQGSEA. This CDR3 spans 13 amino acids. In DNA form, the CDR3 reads TGCAGCGTCTGGGACAGGGAAAACTATGGCTACACCTTC. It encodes CSVWDRENYGYTF.

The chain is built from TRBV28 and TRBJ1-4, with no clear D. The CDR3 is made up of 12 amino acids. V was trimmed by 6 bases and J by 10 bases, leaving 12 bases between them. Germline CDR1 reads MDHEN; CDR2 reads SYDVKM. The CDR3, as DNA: TGTGCCAGCAGGCCCGGCCGGGGAAAACTGTTTTTT. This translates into CASRPGRGKLFF.

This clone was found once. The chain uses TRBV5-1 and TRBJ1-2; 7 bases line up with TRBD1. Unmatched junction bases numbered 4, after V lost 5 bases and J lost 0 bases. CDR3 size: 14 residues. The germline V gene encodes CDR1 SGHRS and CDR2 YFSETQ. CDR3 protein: CASSHRGANYGYTF. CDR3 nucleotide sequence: TGCGCCAGCAGTCACAGGGGAGCTAACTATGGCTACACCTTC.

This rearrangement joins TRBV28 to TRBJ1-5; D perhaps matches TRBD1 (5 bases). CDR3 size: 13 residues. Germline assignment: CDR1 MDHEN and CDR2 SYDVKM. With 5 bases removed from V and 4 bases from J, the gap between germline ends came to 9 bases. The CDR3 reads CASSTPGNQPQHF. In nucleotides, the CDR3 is TGTGCCAGCAGTACCCCAGGGAATCAGCCCCAGCATTTT.

The CDR3 reads CASREGGNTEAFF. CDR3 in DNA: TGTGCCAGCAGGGAGGGTGGGAACACTGAAGCTTTCTTT. The V and J genes are TRBV6-4 and TRBJ1-1; unclear D gene. CDR3 length equals 13 residues. Germline CDR1 reads MRHNA; CDR2 reads SNTAGT. V lost 6 bases and J 1 base, leaving 9 bases between the germline ends.

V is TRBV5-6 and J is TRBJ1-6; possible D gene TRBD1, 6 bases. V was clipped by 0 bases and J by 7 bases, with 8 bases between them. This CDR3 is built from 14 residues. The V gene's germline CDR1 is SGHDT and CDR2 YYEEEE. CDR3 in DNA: TGTGCCAGCAGCTTGGGCCAGGGGAATTCACCCCTCCACTTT. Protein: CASSLGQGNSPLHF.

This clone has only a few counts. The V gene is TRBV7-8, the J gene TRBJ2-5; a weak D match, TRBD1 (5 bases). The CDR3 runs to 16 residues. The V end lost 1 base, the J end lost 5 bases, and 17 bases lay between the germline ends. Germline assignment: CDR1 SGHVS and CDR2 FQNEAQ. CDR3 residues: CASSLVVWAGRETQYF. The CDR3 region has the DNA TGTGCCAGCAGCTTAGTGGTTTGGGCAGGGCGGGAGACCCAGTACTTC. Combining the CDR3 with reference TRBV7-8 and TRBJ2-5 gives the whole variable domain GAGVSQSPRYKVAKRGQDVALRCDPISGHVSLFWYQQALGQGPEFLTYFQNEAQLDKSGLPSDRFFAERPEGSVSTLKIQRTQQEDSAVYLCASSLVVWAGRETQYFGPGTRLLVL.

The CDR3 here is CASSPAGQGRYNEQFF. The CDR3 DNA reads as TGTGCCAGCAGCCCGGCGGGACAGGGAAGATACAATGAGCAGTTCTTC. The V and J genes are TRBV7-8 and TRBJ2-1; 9 positions match TRBD1. This CDR3 is 16 amino acids long. Looked up from germline, CDR1 is SGHVS and CDR2 is FQNEAQ. J gave up 4 bases and V 5 bases, and 9 bases lay outside the gene matches.